The present T cell receptor beta chain was sequenced within a study of T cell changes during pregnancy in multiple sclerosis. Only in-frame clones appear in the TCRdb table, and some are missing; sequencing was by immunoSEQ multiplex PCR. The table records about 29,000 clones, roughly 90% of them present only once. The CDR3 covers 13 residues. The V segment lost 5 bases and the J segment 4 bases; nucleotides outside the gene matches: 4. Per germline, CDR1 SGHVS and CDR2 FNYEAQ. The source of this sequence is a female donor with multiple sclerosis, enrolled in a pregnancy study. This material consisted of CD8+ T cells from peripheral blood mononuclear cells, taken after pregnancy. The chain has TRBV7-6 and TRBJ1-1; 7 bases align to TRBD1. DNA for the CDR3: TGTGCCAGCAGCGAGACAGGGACCACTGAAGCTTTCTTT. This codes for CASSETGTTEAFF.